The next 5 T cell receptor beta chains were all read from a single sample in a study of T cell responses to AZD1222 COVID-19 vaccine. TCRdb's table, derived via immunoSEQ multiplex PCR, lists solely in-frame clones and lacks some. Of about 97,000 clones listed, roughly 84% are singletons. The source material was peripheral blood, sampled on day 0 of AZD1222 vaccination. The receptors come from an adult in good health.

V and J are TRBV30 and TRBJ1-1, with D maybe TRBD1 (5 bases). The ends were cut back, 4 bases at V and 1 base at J, with 13 bases in the middle. This CDR3 has 14 residues. CDR1 is GTSNPN and CDR2 is SVGIG in the germline V gene (reference sequence). The CDR3 sequence: CAWTRGLQNTEAFF. In DNA form, the CDR3 reads TGTGCCTGGACGAGGGGACTCCAGAACACTGAAGCTTTCTTT.

In this sample, this clone turned up once. The chain has TRBV3-1 (or the pseudogene TRBV3-2) and TRBJ2-2; D gene unclear. The CDR3 loop spans 15 amino acids. V lost 3 bases, J lost 1 base, and 9 bases lay in between. Germline values: CDR1 LGHDT, CDR2 YNNKEL (reference sequence). In DNA, the CDR3 is TGTGCCAGCAGCCAGCCCCTCAGGAACACCGGGGAGCTGTTTTTT. Translation: CASSQPLRNTGELFF.

The chain has TRBV7-2 and TRBJ1-1; D not certain. CDR3 length equals 13 residues. CDR1 and CDR2 from the germline V gene are SGHTA and FQGNSA. V was clipped by 3 bases and J by 6 bases, with 11 bases between them. The CDR3 here is CASSFSQDAEAFF. The CDR3, as DNA: TGTGCCAGCAGCTTTAGCCAGGACGCTGAAGCTTTCTTT. Variable domain in full (rest from reference TRBV7-2 and TRBJ1-1): GAGVSQSPSNKVTEKGKDVELRCDPISGHTALYWYRQSLGQGLEFLIYFQGNSAPDKSGLPSDRFSAERTGGSVSTLTIQRTQQEDSAVYLCASSFSQDAEAFFGQGTRLTVV.

This clone was detected only a few times. This chain uses TRBV5-1 with TRBJ1-6, with a tentative D call TRBD1 (5 bases). Germline V gene sequence: CDR1 SGHRS, CDR2 YFSETQ. The CDR3 extends over 14 amino acids. The ends were cut back, 4 bases at V and 7 bases at J, with 12 bases in the middle. CDR3 protein: CASSPQGYNSPLHF. For the CDR3, the DNA is TGCGCCAGCAGCCCCCAGGGTTACAATTCACCCCTCCACTTT.

The V gene is TRBV7-8, the J gene TRBJ1-5, with a tentative D call TRBD1 (6 bases). Germline CDR1 reads SGHVS; CDR2 reads FQNEAQ. The ends were cut back, 4 bases at V and 3 bases at J, with 13 bases in the middle. This CDR3 comprises 15 residues. The CDR3 DNA reads as TGTGCCAGCAGCTGGGGGTGGACAGACAATCAGCCCCAGCATTTT. It is translated as CASSWGWTDNQPQHF. Complete variable domain (other parts from reference TRBV7-8 and TRBJ1-5): GAGVSQSPRYKVAKRGQDVALRCDPISGHVSLFWYQQALGQGPEFLTYFQNEAQLDKSGLPSDRFFAERPEGSVSTLKIQRTQQEDSAVYLCASSWGWTDNQPQHFGDGTRLSIL.